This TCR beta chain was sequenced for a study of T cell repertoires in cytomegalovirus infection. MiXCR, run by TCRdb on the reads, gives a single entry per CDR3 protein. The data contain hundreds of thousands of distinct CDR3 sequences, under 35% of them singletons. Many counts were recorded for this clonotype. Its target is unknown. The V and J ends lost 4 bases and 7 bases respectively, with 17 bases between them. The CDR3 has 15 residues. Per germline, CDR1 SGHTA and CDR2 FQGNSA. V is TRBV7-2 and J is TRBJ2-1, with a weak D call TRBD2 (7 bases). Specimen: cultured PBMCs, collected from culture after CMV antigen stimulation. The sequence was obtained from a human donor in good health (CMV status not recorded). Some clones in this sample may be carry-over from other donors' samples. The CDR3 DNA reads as TGTGCCAGCAGCTCTCGAGGGGGGAGGGAGAATGAGCAGTTCTTC. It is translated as CASSSRGGRENEQFF.